This T cell receptor (beta chain) appears in the sequencing data of a study of glioma-infiltrating T cells after dendritic cell vaccination (TCRdb year 2016). Context from the whole study: The cohort comprised around 15 glioblastoma patients from Phase I and II dendritic cell vaccination trials, 9 newly diagnosed and 6 with recurrent disease. Each patient got three intradermal injections of the dendritic cell vaccine, spaced at biweekly intervals, in the arm below the axilla. The vaccine was prepared from monocyte-derived dendritic cells that were cultured for seven days with IL-4 and GM-CSF and then pulsed overnight with autologous tumor lysate. Survival after dendritic cell vaccination was correlated with TCR sequencing metrics, such as TIL content and the overlap between tumor and blood repertoires. Between 2003 and 2012, patients were given autologous tumor lysate-pulsed dendritic cell vaccination. Deep sequencing of TCR beta CDR3 regions was used to quantify tumor-infiltrating lymphocyte content and compare tumor and blood repertoires in dendritic cell-vaccinated glioblastoma patients.

This clone appeared a few times. Its antigen remains undetermined. Per-nucleotide qualities are absent, and no much larger clonotype sits a single base away. Using the immunoSEQ assay, TCRB CDR3 regions were amplified from approximately 2 micrograms of genomic DNA, or from all available DNA when less than that was on hand. For multiplex PCR, 60 forward primers for TCR V beta segments and 13 reverse primers for J beta segments were used. To estimate the number of reads per starting template, synthetic control templates were added to each sample at limiting dilution. Reads of 87 bp were generated by sequencing on the Illumina HiSeq System. In the authors' own workflow: To remove PCR and sequencing errors, closely related sequences were merged with a nearest neighbor algorithm. TCR overlap was measured as the percentage of unique tumor TCR beta sequences also present in the same patient's peripheral blood. Not all clones reach the TCRdb copy of this immuneACCESS table, which keeps in-frame sequences only. Checked studies attribute under half of the gap to unresolved V genes and leave the rest unexplained. V and J calls and clone size come straight from that table; D and trimming were deduced from the DNA. The sample table shows tens of thousands of clones, and 75% to 90% are seen once. The ten largest clones add up to around 6.5% of the sample.

From the cysteine through the phenylalanine, the CDR3 covers 13 amino acids. CDR3 DNA is the only sequence kept; it has 39 bases, read in frame from the first base. A distance of 9 bases separates the germline ends of V and J, which lose 5 bases and 1 base respectively. The germline V gene gives CDR1 as SGHVS and CDR2 as FNYEAQ. What the time point label conveys for this sample: after dendritic cell vaccination, including at tumor progression/relapse. To be selected, patients needed enough residual fresh-frozen tumor tissue and more than two years of available survival data. None of the glioblastoma patients carried an isocitrate dehydrogenase mutation, although molecular status otherwise varied. PBMC collection took place before vaccination, two weeks after the third vaccination, and at tumor progression if progression occurred. The Qiagen DNeasy Blood extraction Kit was used for extraction of genomic DNA.

The paper's findings and limits, for the study overall: The cohort was small and heterogeneous, few patients had complete blood and tumor sets, and even fewer had initial-recurrent tumor pairs. Longer time to progression and overall survival after dendritic cell vaccination were predicted by higher estimated pretreatment TIL content. No direct relationship between TCR clonality and survival was found, suggesting that a diverse polyclonal response may matter. The three-group TCR overlap response model was characterized as speculative, and prospective validation of the model was stated to be required.

The TCR comes from a human donor with glioblastoma. The sample consisted of blood, taken after dendritic cell vaccination. The chain joins TRBV7-6 to TRBJ2-7; TRBD1 could be the D gene, as 6 bases match. The nucleotide sequence is TGTGCCAGCAGCCGAGACAGGTCCTACGAGCAGTACTTC. Its protein product is CASSRDRSYEQYF.